Here is one T cell receptor (beta chain) with its context. The CDR3 spans 12 residues. V was trimmed by 6 bases and J by 6 bases, leaving 11 bases between them. Assay used: immunoSEQ multiplex PCR; TCRdb lists only in-frame clones, some missing. The sample holds around 130,000 clones, roughly 93% seen once. This record belongs to a study of T cell responses to AZD1222 COVID-19 vaccine. About the research overall: Doses given second, at about 4 or about 12 weeks, were pooled.

The rearrangement joins TRBV12-3 or TRBV12-4 to TRBJ1-1; tentatively, D is TRBD1 (5 bases). The source material was peripheral blood, sampled on day 0 of AZD1222 vaccination. The receptor comes from an adult in good health. The CDR3 spells CASRLTGAEAFF. The CDR3 DNA reads TGTGCCAGCAGACTTACAGGTGCTGAAGCTTTCTTT.